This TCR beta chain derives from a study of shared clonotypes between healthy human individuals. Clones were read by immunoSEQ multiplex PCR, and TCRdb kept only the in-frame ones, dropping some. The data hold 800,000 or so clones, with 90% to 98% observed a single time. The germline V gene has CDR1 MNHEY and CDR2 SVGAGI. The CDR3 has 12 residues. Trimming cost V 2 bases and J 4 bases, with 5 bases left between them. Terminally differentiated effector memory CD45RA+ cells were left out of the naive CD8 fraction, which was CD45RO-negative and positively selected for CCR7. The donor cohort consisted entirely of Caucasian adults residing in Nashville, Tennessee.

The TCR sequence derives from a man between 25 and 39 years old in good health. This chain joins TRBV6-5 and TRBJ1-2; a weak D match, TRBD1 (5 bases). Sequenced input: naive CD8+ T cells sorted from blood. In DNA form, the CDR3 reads TGTGCCAGCAGTTACGGGACCTATGGCTACACCTTC. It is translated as CASSYGTYGYTF.